Following are 30 T cell receptor beta chains from one sample sequenced in a study of shared clonotypes between healthy human individuals. Generated by immunoSEQ multiplex PCR, the TCRdb table keeps only in-frame clones and is missing some. The sample yields 700,000 to 950,000 clones, roughly 96% seen once. The naive CD8 population came from CD45RO-negative cells selected for CCR7, without terminally differentiated effector memory CD45RA+ cells. Sequenced material: naive CD8+ T cells sorted from blood. The source is a man in his thirties or forties in good health.

The rearrangement joins TRBV27 to TRBJ1-5; no clear D. The CDR3 runs to 16 residues. V was shortened by 4 bases and J by 2 bases, with 15 bases between the two germline ends. Germline CDR1 is MNHEY and CDR2 is SMNVEV (reference sequence). CDR3 nucleotide sequence: TGTGCCAGCAGTTCCTCCGTCCCGTTTGGCAATCAGCCCCAGCATTTT. This encodes CASSSSVPFGNQPQHF.

The chain recombines TRBV7-9 with TRBJ1-1; D not certain. This CDR3 has 16 residues. CDR1 is SEHNR, CDR2 FQNEAQ, per germline (reference sequence). V gave up 5 bases and J gave up 5 bases, with 21 bases separating them. Written as DNA, the CDR3 is TGTGCCAGCAGCAGCACACACATCCCTGTTGGGACTGAAGCTTTCTTT. It yields the protein CASSSTHIPVGTEAFF.

The chain links TRBV29-1 to TRBJ1-2, with D unclear. Germline CDR1 is SQVTM and CDR2 is ANQGSEA. The length of the CDR3 is 12 residues. Between the trimmed V and J ends, which lost 7 bases and 3 bases, there was a span of 12 bases. This CDR3 is CSAAETDYGYTF. DNA of the CDR3: TGCAGCGCGGCCGAGACGGACTATGGCTACACCTTC.

The chain is built from TRBV23-1 and TRBJ2-7; possible D gene TRBD2, 6 bases. TRBV23-1 is an ORF for which the function is uncertain. This CDR3 contains 15 residues. Trimming shortened V by 2 bases and J by 7 bases, and 18 bases separated the two germline ends. CDR3 loop: CASSQPQGPRGEQYF. The CDR3 DNA reads TGCGCCAGCAGTCAACCTCAGGGCCCCCGGGGGGAGCAGTACTTC.

This chain joins TRBV11-2 and TRBJ2-7, with 7 bases aligning to TRBD1. The germline CDR1 and CDR2 sequences are SGHAT and FQNNGV. Trimming cost V 3 bases and J 2 bases; bases outside gene matches: 13. CDR3 length: 17 amino acids. CDR3 residues: CASSLGQLQLGAYEQYF. In nucleotides, the CDR3 is TGTGCCAGCAGCTTGGGACAGCTCCAGTTGGGGGCCTACGAGCAGTACTTC.

This chain joins TRBV29-1 and TRBJ2-1, with D possibly being TRBD1 (5 bases). CDR1 is SQVTM and CDR2 is ANQGSEA in the germline V gene. V was trimmed by 4 bases and J by 0 bases, leaving 10 bases between them. This CDR3 comprises 14 residues. CDR3 coding DNA: TGCAGCGTTGTAACAGGAGACTCCTACAATGAGCAGTTCTTC. This gives the protein CSVVTGDSYNEQFF.

Note on this clone: Other DNA sequences of this sample code for an identical CDR3. V usage is TRBV4-1 and J usage is TRBJ2-1, with unresolved D. Germline-derived CDR1 and CDR2 are MGHRA and YSYEKL. The CDR3 consists of 11 residues. The V and J ends lost 1 base and 8 bases respectively, with 3 bases between them. The CDR3 sequence: CASSQVDEQFF. CDR3 bases: TGCGCCAGCAGCCAAGTAGATGAGCAGTTCTTC.

This clone was detected once. The chain has TRBV29-1 and TRBJ1-2; TRBD1 aligns across 9 bases. This CDR3 has 14 amino acids. CDR1 SQVTM and CDR2 ANQGSEA come from the germline V gene. J gave up 5 bases and V 3 bases, and 7 bases lay outside the gene matches. The CDR3 DNA reads TGCAGCGTTGACCCGGGACAGGGTGGTTATGGCTACACCTTC. As protein: CSVDPGQGGYGYTF. The variable domain in full, with the rest retrieved from reference TRBV29-1 and TRBJ1-2, is SAVISQKPSRDICQRGTSLTIQCQVDSQVTMMFWYRQQPGQSLTLIATANQGSEATYESGFVIDKFPISRPNLTFSTLTVSNMSPEDSSIYLCSVDPGQGGYGYTFGSGTRLTVV.

The chain is built from TRBV7-9 and TRBJ2-7, with D hard to call. CDR1 and CDR2 (germline): SEHNR, FQNEAQ (reference sequence). V lost 1 base, J lost 2 bases, and 9 bases lay in between. The length of the CDR3 is 14 residues. CDR3 residues: CASSLGSGPYEQYF. CDR3 in DNA: TGTGCCAGCAGCTTAGGCTCCGGCCCCTACGAGCAGTACTTC.

Notes on this clone: The same CDR3 can be traced to other DNA sequences in this sample. The V call is TRBV11-2, the J call TRBJ2-7; D is unclear. This CDR3 is 13 amino acids long. V was trimmed by 5 bases and J by 3 bases, leaving 11 bases between them. Germline CDR1 reads SGHAT; CDR2 reads FQNNGV. The CDR3 reads CASSPTGSYEQYF. The CDR3 DNA is TGTGCCAGCAGCCCGACGGGCAGCTACGAGCAGTACTTC.

The J gene is TRBJ2-3, the V gene TRBV2; D is possibly TRBD2 (5 bases). CDR3 length: 15 residues. Trimming took off 0 bases at V and 1 base at J, with 8 bases between the two ends. The germline V gene has CDR1 SNHLY and CDR2 FYNNEI. The CDR3 nucleotides are TGTGCCAGCAGTGAAGCGGCTAGCCGCACAGATACGCAGTATTTT. Translation: CASSEAASRTDTQYF.

This chain connects TRBV6-5 to TRBJ1-5; maybe TRBD1 (5 bases). Germline loops: CDR1 MNHEY, CDR2 SVGAGI. CDR3 length equals 15 residues. The V end lost 8 bases, the J end lost 0 bases, and 14 bases lay between the germline ends. CDR3 amino acids: CASGDGRYSNQPQHF. The CDR3 DNA is TGTGCCAGCGGGGACGGAAGATATAGCAATCAGCCCCAGCATTTT.

As DNA, the CDR3 is TGTGCCAGCACCTCTACGGACTTCTACGAGCAGTACTTC. It yields the protein CASTSTDFYEQYF. The V and J genes are TRBV7-9 and TRBJ2-7; D might be TRBD2 (5 bases). This CDR3 contains 13 residues. Germline CDR1 and CDR2: SEHNR and FQNEAQ (reference sequence). V lost 7 bases and J 3 bases, leaving 13 bases between the germline ends. The whole variable domain, filled in from reference TRBV7-9 and TRBJ2-7, reads DTGVSQNPRHKITKRGQNVTFRCDPISEHNRLYWYRQTLGQGPEFLTYFQNEAQLEKSRLLSDRFSAERPKGSFSTLEIQRTEQGDSAMYLCASTSTDFYEQYFGPGTRLTVT.

The rearrangement links TRBV2 to TRBJ2-7; TRBD1 agrees at 9 bases. Trimming cost V 4 bases and J 1 base; bases outside gene matches: 17. The CDR3 covers 19 residues. Germline V gene data show CDR1 as SNHLY and CDR2 as FYNNEI. The CDR3 sequence is CASSVVTGGKTLISYEQYF. In DNA form, the CDR3 reads TGTGCCAGCAGTGTTGTGACAGGGGGTAAGACTCTGATATCCTACGAGCAGTACTTC.

The chain combines TRBV11-2 with TRBJ1-2; D possibly corresponds to TRBD1 (6 bases). The CDR3 spans 16 residues. Looked up from germline, CDR1 is SGHAT and CDR2 is FQNNGV. Trimming cost V 1 base and J 3 bases, with 15 bases left between them. CDR3: CASSLGEAGVYYGYTF. The CDR3 DNA reads as TGTGCCAGCAGCTTAGGCGAAGCAGGGGTGTACTATGGCTACACCTTC.

This sequence joins TRBV4-3 and TRBJ1-5; weak D call: TRBD1 (5 bases). CDR3 length: 15 residues. The germline V gene has CDR1 LGHNA and CDR2 YSLEER. The V end lost 0 bases, the J end lost 6 bases, and 12 bases lay between the germline ends. Here the CDR3 DNA reads TGCGCCAGCAGCCAAGATACGGGGACGGGTCAGCCCCAGCATTTT. Residues: CASSQDTGTGQPQHF.

V usage is TRBV4-3 and J usage is TRBJ2-7; no firm D call. This CDR3 is built from 14 residues. V shed 1 base and J shed 1 base, with 8 bases lying between them. Germline V CDR1 and CDR2: LGHNA, YSLEER. The CDR3 here is CASSQVAESYEQYF. The CDR3 DNA sequence: TGCGCCAGCAGCCAAGTGGCAGAGTCCTACGAGCAGTACTTC.

This chain links TRBV11-3 with TRBJ2-2; D might be TRBD2 (5 bases). Between the trimmed V and J ends, which lost 5 bases and 7 bases, there was a span of 8 bases. The CDR3 has 12 residues. Germline CDR1 and CDR2: SGHNT and YENEEA. CDR3 sequence reads: CASSPRGGELFF. Written as DNA, the CDR3 is TGTGCCAGCAGCCCCCGGGGCGGGGAGCTGTTTTTT.

This chain joins TRBV18 and TRBJ2-5; 8 bases agree with TRBD2. The V and J ends lost 3 bases and 1 base, in that order; junction bases with no gene match: 10. CDR1 and CDR2 (germline): KGHSH, LQKENI. The CDR3 runs 17 residues. The CDR3 reads CASSPDWDTSGQETQYF. The DNA for the CDR3 is TGTGCCAGCTCACCGGATTGGGATACTAGCGGCCAAGAGACCCAGTACTTC. Drawing the rest from reference TRBV18 and TRBJ2-5, the complete variable domain is NAGVMQNPRHLVRRRGQEARLRCSPMKGHSHVYWYRQLPEEGLKFMVYLQKENIIDESGMPKERFSAEFPKEGPSILRIQQVVRGDSAAYFCASSPDWDTSGQETQYFGPGTRLLVL.

The rearrangement uses TRBV7-9 and TRBJ2-7; 7 bases fit TRBD1. CDR3 size: 14 residues. Germline-derived CDR1 and CDR2 are SEHNR and FQNEAQ (reference sequence). J lost 3 bases, V lost 0 bases, and 2 bases had no gene match. As DNA, the CDR3 is TGTGCCAGCAGCTTAGCGGGACAGCACTACGAGCAGTACTTC. Amino acids: CASSLAGQHYEQYF.

The chain has TRBV11-2 and TRBJ2-1; 11 nucleotides line up with TRBD2. The CDR3 spans 19 residues. Germline lookup yields CDR1 SGHAT and CDR2 FQNNGV. V was pared by 0 bases and J by 8 bases, with 15 bases of the junction left unmatched. As DNA, the CDR3 is TGTGCCAGCAGCTTAGACGCTGCAGGACTAGCGGGCTTGGGTCATGAGCAGTTCTTC. It specifies CASSLDAAGLAGLGHEQFF.

A note on this clone: Additional DNA sequences in this sample encode the identical CDR3. The rearrangement joins TRBV9 to TRBJ2-7, with 8 positions matching TRBD1. Looked up from germline, CDR1 is SGDLS and CDR2 is YYNGEE. CDR3 size: 15 residues. The ends lost 2 bases at V and 2 bases at J; junction bases unmatched: 6. The CDR3 DNA reads TGTGCCAGCAGCGTTACAGGGGGAGAGACCTACGAGCAGTACTTC. Translation: CASSVTGGETYEQYF.

The V and J genes are TRBV11-2 and TRBJ2-7, with D hard to call. V lost 0 bases to trimming and J lost 1 base, with 10 bases between them. The V gene's germline CDR1 is SGHAT and CDR2 FQNNGV. The CDR3 runs to 15 residues. CDR3 sequence reads: CASSLEFSASYEQYF. The CDR3 DNA reads as TGTGCCAGCAGCTTAGAATTTTCGGCTTCCTACGAGCAGTACTTC.

Turning to this clone: The sample has other DNA sequences that encode this CDR3 too. The CDR3 coding sequence is TGTGCCAGCAGCGTTGGAGGGGTGAACACTGAAGCTTTCTTT. This translates into CASSVGGVNTEAFF. J is TRBJ1-1 and V is TRBV9, with TRBD1 as a possible D gene (5 bases). Trimming cost V 2 bases and J 0 bases, with 8 bases left between them. CDR1 and CDR2 (germline): SGDLS, YYNGEE. This CDR3 has 14 amino acids.

This rearrangement joins TRBV6-4 to TRBJ2-7; D might be TRBD2 (5 bases). This CDR3 region has 15 residues. Between the trimmed V and J ends, which lost 1 base and 6 bases, there was a span of 16 bases. Germline loops: CDR1 MRHNA, CDR2 SNTAGT. The CDR3 DNA is TGTGCCAGCAGTGACTGGGAAGTTCCGAGGGTCGAGCAGTACTTC. Translation: CASSDWEVPRVEQYF.

Note on this clone: At one end, the junction sequence differs from germline, possibly due to a read error. This rearrangement joins TRBV27 to TRBJ2-7; 8 positions agree with TRBD2. Germline CDR1 MNHEY, CDR2 SMNVEV (reference sequence). The CDR3 runs 12 residues. CDR3 loop: CASSNETSATLF. CDR3 nucleotides: TGTGCCAGCAGTAACGAGACTAGCGCGACCCTTTTC.

The chain carries TRBV5-5 and TRBJ1-5; weak D call: TRBD1 (5 bases). The V gene's germline CDR1 is SGHKS and CDR2 YYEKEE (reference sequence). The V end was cut by 1 base, the J end by 7 bases, with 15 bases between. CDR3 size: 15 residues. CDR3 residues: CASSLYVEGFQPQHF. CDR3 bases: TGTGCCAGCAGCTTGTACGTAGAGGGGTTCCAGCCCCAGCATTTT.

The chain is built from TRBV4-1 and TRBJ2-5; D gene uncertain. From germline, CDR1 is MGHRA and CDR2 YSYEKL. V was pared by 0 bases and J by 5 bases, with 16 bases between. This CDR3 spans 16 amino acids. The CDR3 loop is CASSQESADPRETQYF. The CDR3 nucleotides are TGCGCCAGCAGCCAAGAAAGTGCGGACCCCAGGGAGACCCAGTACTTC.

The genes are TRBV27 and TRBJ2-7, with 9 bases aligning to TRBD1. V was clipped by 2 bases and J by 2 bases; unmatched bases: 7. The germline V gene encodes CDR1 MNHEY and CDR2 SMNVEV (reference sequence). The CDR3 loop spans 16 amino acids. The CDR3 DNA reads as TGTGCCAGCAGTTTAACGGGACAGGGATTTCCCTACGAGCAGTACTTC. It codes for CASSLTGQGFPYEQYF.

This clone was observed once. The rearrangement joins TRBV7-6 to TRBJ1-1; TRBD1 might be the D (5 bases). The length of the CDR3 is 15 residues. CDR1 and CDR2 (germline): SGHVS, FNYEAQ. The V end was cut by 0 bases, the J end by 3 bases, with 11 bases between. CDR3 in DNA: TGTGCCAGCAGCTTAGCGTGGGGGAAGGACACTGAAGCTTTCTTT. As protein: CASSLAWGKDTEAFF.